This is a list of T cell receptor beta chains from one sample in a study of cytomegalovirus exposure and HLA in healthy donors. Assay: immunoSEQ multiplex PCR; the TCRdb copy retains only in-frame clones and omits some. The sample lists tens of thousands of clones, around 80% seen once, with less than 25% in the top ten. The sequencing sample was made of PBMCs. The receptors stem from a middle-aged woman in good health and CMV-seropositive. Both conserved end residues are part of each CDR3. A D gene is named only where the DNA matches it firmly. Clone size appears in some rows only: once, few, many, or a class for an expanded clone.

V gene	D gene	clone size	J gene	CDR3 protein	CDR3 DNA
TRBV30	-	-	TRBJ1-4	CAWTLKETREKLFF	TGTGCCTGGACTCTGAAGGAGACGCGAGAAAAACTGTTTTTT
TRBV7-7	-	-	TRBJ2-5	CASSLAGGFQETQYF	TGTGCCAGCAGCTTGGCAGGGGGGTTCCAAGAGACCCAGTACTTC
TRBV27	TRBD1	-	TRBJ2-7	CASSLWTGYEQYF	TGTGCCAGCAGTTTGTGGACAGGATACGAGCAGTACTTC
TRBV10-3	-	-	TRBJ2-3	CATQRRGGVTDTQYF	TGTGCCACCCAGCGCCGGGGAGGCGTCACAGATACGCAGTATTTT
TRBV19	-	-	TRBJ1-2	CASSIVSGGYTF	TGTGCCAGTAGTATAGTTTCGGGTGGCTACACCTTC
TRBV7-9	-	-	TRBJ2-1	CASSLLRGTYNEQFF	TGTGCCAGCAGCTTACTCCGGGGGACCTACAATGAGCAGTTCTTC
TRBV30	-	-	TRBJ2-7	CAWSLGLAYEQYF	TGTGCCTGGAGTCTCGGACTTGCTTACGAGCAGTACTTC
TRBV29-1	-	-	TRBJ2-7	CSVVVGDYEQYF	TGCAGCGTTGTAGTCGGGGACTACGAGCAGTACTTC
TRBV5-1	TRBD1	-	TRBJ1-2	CASSLTFGDRYGYTF	TGCGCCAGCAGCTTGACATTTGGGGACAGGTATGGCTACACCTTC
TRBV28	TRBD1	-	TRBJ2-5	CASSLQGGVQETQYF	TGTGCCAGCAGTTTACAAGGGGGCGTCCAAGAGACCCAGTACTTC
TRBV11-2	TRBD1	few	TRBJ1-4	CASSRTGRGEKLFF	TGTGCCAGCAGCCGGACAGGGAGGGGTGAAAAACTGTTTTTT
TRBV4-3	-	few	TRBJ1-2	CASSQEHRGPSYGYTF	TGCGCCAGCAGCCAAGAACATAGGGGTCCTAGCTATGGCTACACCTTC
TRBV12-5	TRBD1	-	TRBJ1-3	CASGLNTGGAGGNTIYF	TGTGCTAGTGGTTTGAATACAGGGGGCGCGGGTGGAAACACCATATATTTT
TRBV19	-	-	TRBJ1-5	CASSPSTGTNQPQHF	TGTGCCAGTAGTCCCTCGACAGGCACGAATCAGCCCCAGCATTTT
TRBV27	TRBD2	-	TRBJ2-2	CASSYRGAGELFF	TGTGCCAGCAGTTACCGGGGGGCCGGGGAGCTGTTTTTT
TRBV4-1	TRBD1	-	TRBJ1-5	CASSPDRENQPQHF	TGCGCCAGCAGCCCCGACAGGGAAAATCAGCCCCAGCATTTT
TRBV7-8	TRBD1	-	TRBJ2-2	CASTRIGQGYTGELFF	TGTGCCAGCACCCGCATCGGACAGGGGTACACCGGGGAGCTGTTCTTT
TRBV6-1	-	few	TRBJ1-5	CASSEAPGGRGQPQHF	TGTGCCAGCAGTGAAGCGCCCGGGGGGCGCGGGCAGCCCCAGCATTTT
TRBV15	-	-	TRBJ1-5	CATSRDGRTISNQPQHF	TGTGCCACCAGCAGAGATGGGCGGACTATTAGCAATCAGCCCCAGCATTTT
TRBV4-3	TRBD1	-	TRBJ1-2	CASSQASGTGSYGYTF	TGCGCCAGCAGCCAAGCCTCCGGGACAGGCAGCTATGGCTACACCTTC
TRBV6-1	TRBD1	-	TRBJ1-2	CASSGGQGEYGYTF	TGTGCCAGCAGTGGCGGACAGGGGGAATATGGCTACACCTTC
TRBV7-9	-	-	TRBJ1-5	CSSSLAGGGQPQHF	TGTTCCAGCAGCTTAGCCGGGGGGGGACAGCCCCAGCATTTT
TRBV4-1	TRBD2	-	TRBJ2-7	CASSQGRLAGGEGNYEQYF	TGCGCCAGCAGCCAAGGTCGGCTAGCGGGGGGTGAAGGAAACTACGAGCAGTACTTC
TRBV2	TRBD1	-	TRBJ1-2	CASSVSRGLNYGYTF	TGTGCCAGCAGTGTGTCCAGGGGGCTTAACTATGGCTACACCTTC
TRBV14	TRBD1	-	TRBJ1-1	CASSLGQRETEAFF	TGTGCCAGCAGCCTGGGACAGCGAGAGACTGAAGCTTTCTTT
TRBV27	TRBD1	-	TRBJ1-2	CASSLAMTGGSYGYTF	TGTGCCAGCAGTTTAGCCATGACAGGGGGGTCCTATGGCTACACCTTC
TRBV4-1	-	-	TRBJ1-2	CASSQGGPDPYGYTF	TGCGCCAGCAGCCAAGGGGGCCCGGATCCCTATGGCTACACCTTC
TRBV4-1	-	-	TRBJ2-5	CASSHWARAGETQYF	TGCGCCAGCAGCCACTGGGCCCGCGCGGGGGAGACCCAGTACTTC
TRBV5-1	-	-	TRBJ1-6	CASSLDQQGRNNSPLHF	TGCGCCAGCAGCTTGGATCAACAGGGTAGGAATAATTCACCCCTCCACTTT
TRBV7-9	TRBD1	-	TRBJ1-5	CASSLGGTGYQPQHF	TGTGCCAGCAGCTTAGGGGGGACAGGTTATCAGCCCCAGCATTTT
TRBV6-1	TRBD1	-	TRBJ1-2	CASSEWVKGAYGYTF	TGTGCCAGCAGTGAATGGGTCAAGGGGGCATATGGCTACACCTTC
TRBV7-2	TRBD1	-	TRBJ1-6	CASVYGGDRVSPLHF	TGTGCCAGCGTCTATGGAGGGGACAGGGTTTCACCCCTCCACTTT
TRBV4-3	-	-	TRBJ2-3	CASSQDHRDTQYF	TGCGCCAGCAGCCAAGATCATCGGGATACGCAGTATTTT
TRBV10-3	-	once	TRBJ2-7	CAISEPRGRVTYEQYF	TGTGCCATCAGTGAGCCAAGGGGCAGGGTTACCTACGAGCAGTACTTC
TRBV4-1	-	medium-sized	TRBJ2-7	CASSQPFGGGAGNEQYF	TGCGCCAGCAGCCAACCCTTTGGGGGGGGCGCCGGGAACGAGCAGTACTTC
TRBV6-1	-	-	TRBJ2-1	CASSEFGSGFF	TGTGCCAGCAGTGAATTTGGGTCGGGGTTCTTC
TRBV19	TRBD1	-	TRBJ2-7	CASSTTGGLQHEQYF	TGTGCCAGTAGCACAACAGGGGGCCTTCAGCACGAGCAGTACTTC
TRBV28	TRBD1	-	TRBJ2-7	CASSLGPGQVFYEQYF	TGTGCCAGCAGTTTAGGCCCGGGACAGGTTTTTTACGAGCAGTACTTC
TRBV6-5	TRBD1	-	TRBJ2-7	CASSYAQGFEQYF	TGTGCCAGCAGTTACGCACAGGGGTTCGAGCAGTACTTC